One sample yielded the 26 T cell receptor beta chains listed below, sequenced in a study of PD-1 blockade in classical Hodgkin lymphoma. All trial patients relapsed after autologous stem cell transplantation. Using immunoSEQ multiplex PCR, the repertoire was profiled, and TCRdb retains in-frame clones only, with some absent. The sample records some 100,000 clones, roughly 92% being singletons. The sequenced sample was peripheral blood mononuclear cells (PBMCs), obtained at baseline. The receptor source for this set is a human donor with classical Hodgkin lymphoma.

The chain recombines TRBV10-3 with TRBJ1-1; perhaps TRBD1 as D (5 bases). Per germline, CDR1 ENHRY and CDR2 SYGVKD. With 0 bases removed from V and 5 bases from J, the gap between germline ends came to 13 bases. The CDR3 covers 15 residues. CDR3 coding DNA: TGTGCCATCAGTGAGTCTGGGGGAGGGGTAACTGAAGCTTTCTTT. Its translation is CAISESGGGVTEAFF.

The gene calls are TRBV2 and TRBJ1-5; D is undetermined. This CDR3 has 13 residues. Germline V gives CDR1 SNHLY, CDR2 FYNNEI. The V end lost 5 bases, the J end lost 0 bases, and 5 bases lay between the germline ends. This CDR3 is CASSTYSNQPQHF. In nucleotides, the CDR3 is TGTGCCAGCAGTACGTATAGCAATCAGCCCCAGCATTTT.

The chain couples TRBV7-8 to TRBJ2-2; D not certain. Trimming removed 7 bases from V and 7 bases from J, with 7 bases in between. The CDR3 is 11 residues long. Germline lookup yields CDR1 SGHVS and CDR2 FQNEAQ. The CDR3 coding sequence is TGTGCCAGCAACTTTATCGGGGAGCTGTTTTTT. It yields the protein CASNFIGELFF.

The chain's CDR3 is CASRGPGEYGANVLTF. The CDR3 DNA sequence: TGTGCCAGCAGGGGTCCGGGAGAGTATGGGGCCAACGTCCTGACTTTC. The chain uses TRBV27 and TRBJ2-6, with a tentative D call TRBD2 (6 bases). The V gene lost 6 bases and the J gene lost 3 bases, with 15 bases spanning the gap. Germline V gene data show CDR1 as MNHEY and CDR2 as SMNVEV (reference sequence). The CDR3 runs to 16 residues.

The genes are TRBV5-4 and TRBJ2-7, with 12 bases matching TRBD2. Trimming took 3 bases from V and 0 from J; bases not matched to a gene: 4. The CDR3 contains 16 residues. Per the germline V gene, CDR1 is SGHNT and CDR2 is YYREEE (reference sequence). CDR3 nucleotides: TGTGCCAGCAGCTCGGGGGGACTAGCGGGCTCCTACGAGCAGTACTTC. This codes for CASSSGGLAGSYEQYF.

This chain connects TRBV6-5 to TRBJ1-2, with 7 bases matching TRBD1. The CDR3 is 11 amino acids. Germline CDR1 MNHEY, CDR2 SVGAGI. The V segment lost 6 bases and the J segment 8 bases; nucleotides outside the gene matches: 3. The CDR3 here is CASRTGYGYTF. The DNA for the CDR3 is TGTGCCAGCAGGACAGGGTACGGCTACACCTTC.

The chain has TRBV27 and TRBJ1-5, with D maybe TRBD1 (6 bases). Germline values: CDR1 MNHEY, CDR2 SMNVEV (reference sequence). The CDR3 extends over 16 amino acids. Trimming stripped 11 bases from V and 6 bases from J, with 26 bases between. For the CDR3, the DNA is TGTGCCGGCGGCCCCGCGGGCGGGGGGCGCGGTCAGCCCCAGCATTTT. This translates into CAGGPAGGGRGQPQHF.

This clone appeared a few times. This sequence joins TRBV2 and TRBJ2-2; D tentatively fits TRBD1 or TRBD2 (5 bases each). This CDR3 spans 14 amino acids. V was trimmed by 6 bases and J by 0 bases, leaving 8 bases between them. From germline, CDR1 is SNHLY and CDR2 FYNNEI. The CDR3 DNA sequence: TGTGCCAGCAGCTGGGGGTCGAACACCGGGGAGCTGTTTTTT. Translating gives CASSWGSNTGELFF.

V usage is TRBV10-3 and J usage is TRBJ2-7, with 7 bases matching TRBD2. Germline assignment: CDR1 ENHRY and CDR2 SYGVKD. J lost 7 bases, V lost 3 bases, and 6 bases had no gene match. The CDR3 is 13 residues long. The CDR3: CAISDRLAREQYF. CDR3 DNA sequence: TGTGCCATCAGTGATCGACTAGCCCGGGAGCAGTACTTC.

This clone has just a few counts. The genes are TRBV30 and TRBJ1-1; 7 bases are shared with TRBD1. CDR3 length: 19 residues. J lost 7 bases, V lost 2 bases, and 25 bases had no gene match. The germline V gene has CDR1 GTSNPN and CDR2 SVGIG (reference sequence). CDR3 sequence reads: CAWSFGLKGAGGHRGEAFF. The CDR3 nucleotides are TGTGCCTGGAGTTTTGGCCTTAAGGGGGCCGGGGGACACCGGGGTGAAGCTTTCTTT.

V usage is TRBV4-1 and J usage is TRBJ2-3, with a weak D call TRBD2 (6 bases). The CDR3 length is 15 residues. Germline V gene sequence: CDR1 MGHRA, CDR2 YSYEKL. Trimming took off 1 base at V and 6 bases at J, with 14 bases between the two ends. The CDR3 is CASSQAQTRMDTQYF. The CDR3 DNA is TGCGCCAGCAGCCAAGCCCAGACTAGAATGGATACGCAGTATTTT.

The chain joins TRBV2 to TRBJ2-7; unclear D gene. Trimming cost V 8 bases and J 3 bases, with 14 bases left between them. This CDR3 comprises 13 residues. Germline-derived CDR1 and CDR2 are SNHLY and FYNNEI. The CDR3 DNA is TGTGCCAGCGACTTGCCACCCCACTACGAGCAGTACTTC. Translated, it gives CASDLPPHYEQYF.

The V call is TRBV28, the J call TRBJ1-5, with a tentative D call TRBD1 (5 bases). The V gene lost 4 bases and the J gene lost 6 bases, with 22 bases spanning the gap. The germline gives CDR1 MDHEN, CDR2 SYDVKM. The CDR3 spans 17 residues. The CDR3 sequence: CASSSRAGDEYGQPQHF. The CDR3 DNA reads as TGTGCCAGCAGTTCCAGGGCGGGCGACGAATACGGTCAGCCCCAGCATTTT. The full variable domain, rest sourced from reference TRBV28 and TRBJ1-5, is DVKVTQSSRYLVKRTGEKVFLECVQDMDHENMFWYRQDPGLGLRLIYFSYDVKMKEKGDIPEGYSVSREKKERFSLILESASTNQTSMYLCASSSRAGDEYGQPQHFGDGTRLSIL.

The chain joins TRBV7-3 to TRBJ2-1, with 9 bases lining up with TRBD2. Losses at the gene ends were 5 bases for V and 15 bases for J; bases not matched to a gene: 11. This CDR3 region has 13 residues. Germline lookup yields CDR1 SGHTA and CDR2 FQGTGA. The CDR3 here is CASSAGLASMPFF. The CDR3 DNA reads as TGTGCCAGCAGCGCGGGACTAGCCTCCATGCCGTTCTTC.

The count of this clone is one. The rearrangement links TRBV28 to TRBJ2-1, with TRBD2 identical over 8 bases. This CDR3 has 16 amino acids. Germline CDR1 reads MDHEN; CDR2 reads SYDVKM. V shed 5 bases, J shed 2 bases, and the junction held 8 bases outside the gene matches. CDR3 protein: CASSAAGGGTYNEQFF. The CDR3 coding sequence is TGTGCCAGCAGTGCGGCGGGAGGCGGGACCTACAATGAGCAGTTCTTC.

The rearrangement joins TRBV10-1 to TRBJ2-1; perhaps TRBD1 as D (6 bases). The CDR3 extends over 14 amino acids. V lost 4 bases to trimming and J lost 8 bases, with 15 bases between them. The germline V gene encodes CDR1 WNHNN and CDR2 SYGVQD (reference sequence). The CDR3 loop reads CASSGRLTGDEQFF. The CDR3 coding sequence is TGCGCCAGCAGTGGTAGATTGACAGGAGATGAGCAGTTCTTC.

The J gene is TRBJ2-7, the V gene TRBV19; D perhaps matches TRBD1 (6 bases). CDR1 is LNHDA and CDR2 is SQIVND in the germline V gene (reference sequence). The CDR3 loop spans 14 amino acids. V dropped 0 bases and J dropped 2 bases, with 8 bases sitting between them. The CDR3 loop reads CASSIERTAYEQYF. The CDR3 nucleotides are TGTGCCAGTAGTATAGAACGGACAGCCTACGAGCAGTACTTC.

This chain uses TRBV27 with TRBJ2-1, with D perhaps matching TRBD1 (7 bases). This CDR3 comprises 14 residues. Germline V gives CDR1 MNHEY, CDR2 SMNVEV (reference sequence). The V end was cut by 10 bases, the J end by 6 bases, with 19 bases between. The CDR3: CATVRQGSGNEQFF. In DNA, the CDR3 is TGTGCCACCGTTCGACAGGGTAGCGGCAATGAGCAGTTCTTC.

This chain connects TRBV2 to TRBJ1-1; D is undetermined. Germline CDR1 reads SNHLY; CDR2 reads FYNNEI. The V end lost 10 bases, the J end lost 0 bases, and 6 bases lay between the germline ends. The CDR3 covers 11 residues. The CDR3 loop reads CATTVNTEAFF. CDR3 DNA: TGTGCCACCACAGTGAACACTGAAGCTTTCTTT.

The chain joins TRBV5-1 to TRBJ2-5; 12 bases line up with TRBD2. The J segment lost 4 bases and the V segment lost 0 bases, leaving 7 bases of the junction unmatched. This CDR3 comprises 17 residues. Germline CDR1 is SGHRS and CDR2 is YFSETQ. The CDR3 spells CASSLGLAGGPLETQYF. Written as DNA, the CDR3 is TGCGCCAGCAGCTTGGGTCTAGCGGGAGGGCCTCTAGAGACCCAGTACTTC.

This chain connects TRBV14 to TRBJ2-1, with 10 bases fitting TRBD1. V dropped 4 bases and J dropped 9; count of bases not matched to a gene: 3. Looked up from germline, CDR1 is SGHDN and CDR2 is FVKESK. The CDR3 has 13 amino acids. CDR3 nucleotides: TGTGCCAGCAGCCGGGGACAGGGGCCTGAGCAGTTCTTC. Translated, it gives CASSRGQGPEQFF.

V gene TRBV7-9 combines with J gene TRBJ2-7; 8 nucleotides line up with TRBD2. V shed 5 bases and J 1 base; nucleotides not matched to a gene: 7. The CDR3 consists of 15 residues. Germline V lookup: CDR1 SEHNR, CDR2 FQNEAQ (reference sequence). This CDR3 is CASSRTSGGSYEQYF. CDR3 DNA sequence: TGTGCCAGCAGCCGAACTAGCGGAGGATCCTACGAGCAGTACTTC.

This chain uses TRBV6-5 with TRBJ1-5; D ambiguous. This CDR3 region has 14 residues. V was pared by 5 bases and J by 6 bases, with 14 bases between. CDR1 and CDR2 (germline): MNHEY, SVGAGI. The CDR3 sequence: CASSLEGRTQPQHF. The CDR3 DNA reads as TGTGCCAGCAGTCTAGAGGGCAGAACTCAGCCCCAGCATTTT.

The table lists this clone with a count of one. CDR3 loop: CASSGVATGKQDAGELFF. The CDR3 DNA sequence: TGTGCCAGCAGCGGCGTGGCGACGGGAAAGCAAGACGCCGGGGAGCTGTTTTTT. The V call is TRBV11-2, the J call TRBJ2-2, with a possible D match to TRBD2 (5 bases). Germline-derived CDR1 and CDR2 are SGHAT and FQNNGV. V was pared by 5 bases and J by 6 bases, with 25 bases between. The CDR3 runs 18 residues.

The chain links TRBV5-1 to TRBJ2-1; TRBD2 is a possible D gene (6 bases). Trimming took 7 bases from V and 9 from J, leaving 17 bases between them. The CDR3 is 13 residues long. Looked up from germline, CDR1 is SGHRS and CDR2 is YFSETQ. Here the CDR3 reads CASSRLGVSEQFF. For the CDR3, the DNA is TGCGCCAGCTCCCGACTAGGTGTGAGTGAGCAGTTCTTC. The whole variable domain, filled in from reference TRBV5-1 and TRBJ2-1, reads KAGVTQTPRYLIKTRGQQVTLSCSPISGHRSVSWYQQTPGQGLQFLFEYFSETQRNKGNFPGRFSGRQFSNSRSEMNVSTLELGDSALYLCASSRLGVSEQFFGPGTRLTVL.

The chain has TRBV6-5 and TRBJ2-7; D is possibly TRBD1 (7 bases). This CDR3 is built from 13 residues. The V and J ends lost 0 bases and 10 bases respectively, with 13 bases between them. Germline CDR1 is MNHEY and CDR2 is SVGAGI. CDR3 amino acids: CASSYSAEGAQYF. CDR3 coding DNA: TGTGCCAGCAGTTACTCGGCGGAGGGGGCCCAGTACTTC.